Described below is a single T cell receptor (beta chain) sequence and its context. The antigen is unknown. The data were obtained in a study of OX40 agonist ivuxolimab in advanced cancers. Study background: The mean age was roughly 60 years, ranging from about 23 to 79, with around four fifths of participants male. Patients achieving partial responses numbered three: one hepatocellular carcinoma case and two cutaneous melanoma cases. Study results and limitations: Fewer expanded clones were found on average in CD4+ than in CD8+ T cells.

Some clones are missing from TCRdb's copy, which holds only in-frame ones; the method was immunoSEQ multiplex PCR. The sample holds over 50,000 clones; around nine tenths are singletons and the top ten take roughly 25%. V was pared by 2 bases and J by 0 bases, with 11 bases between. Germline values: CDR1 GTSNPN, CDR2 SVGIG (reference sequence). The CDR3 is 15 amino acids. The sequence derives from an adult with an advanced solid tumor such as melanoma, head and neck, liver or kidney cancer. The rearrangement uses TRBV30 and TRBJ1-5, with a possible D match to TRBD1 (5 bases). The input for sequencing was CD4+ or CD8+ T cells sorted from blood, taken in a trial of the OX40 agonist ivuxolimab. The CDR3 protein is CAWSLMGTSNQPQHF. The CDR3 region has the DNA TGTGCCTGGAGTCTTATGGGGACTAGCAATCAGCCCCAGCATTTT.